One sample yielded the 25 T cell receptor beta chains listed below, sequenced in a study of shared clonotypes between healthy human individuals. Using immunoSEQ multiplex PCR, the repertoire was profiled, and TCRdb retains in-frame clones only, with some absent. The sample has around 1,100,000 clones; roughly 80% are singletons. Sequencing was performed on memory CD4+ T cells from PBMCs. Subset of the sample: CD45RA-negative fraction. These receptors were taken from a man aged 18 to 30 in good health. Some clones in this sample may be carry-over from other donors' samples.

The chain is built from TRBV13 and TRBJ2-7; TRBD2 matches 7 bases. The CDR3 has 14 amino acids. J gave up 6 bases and V 4 bases, and 9 bases lay outside the gene matches. From germline, CDR1 is PRHDT and CDR2 FYEKMQ (reference sequence). CDR3 coding DNA: TGTGCCAGCAGCTCCCGAGCGGGAAGTGGCGAGCAGTACTTC. It encodes CASSSRAGSGEQYF.

The CDR3 here is CASSLGRPYEQYF. CDR3 bases: TGTGCCAGCAGCTTAGGCCGGCCCTACGAGCAGTACTTC. V is TRBV7-2 and J is TRBJ2-7; D ambiguous. The CDR3 is 13 residues long. Per the germline V gene, CDR1 is SGHTA and CDR2 is FQGNSA. V lost 1 base and J lost 2, with 6 bases in between.

This clone has just one count. A far larger clone is just one base off, so this is likely a read error. The same CDR3 arises from other DNA sequences in this sample as well. The rearrangement links TRBV7-2 to TRBJ2-1; TRBD2 aligns across 8 bases. Germline V gene lookup returns CDR1 SGHTA and CDR2 FQGNSA. The CDR3 is made up of 15 amino acids. After removal of 5 bases from V and 5 bases from J, the junction contained 8 bases not matched to a gene. DNA for the CDR3: TGTGCCAGCAGCCTCGGGCTAGCGGGCAACAATGAGCAGTTCTTC. It specifies CASSLGLAGNNEQFF.

The V gene is TRBV4-3, the J gene TRBJ1-6; TRBD1 is a possible D gene (5 bases). This CDR3 has 16 residues. Germline V gene sequence: CDR1 LGHNA, CDR2 YSLEER. Trimming stripped 0 bases from V and 5 bases from J, with 11 bases between. Here the CDR3 reads CASSQDRQGNNSPLHF. Here the CDR3 DNA reads TGCGCCAGCAGCCAAGATCGTCAGGGAAATAATTCACCCCTCCACTTT.

For the CDR3, the DNA is TGTGCCACCTACCCCCGCGGACCCTGGGAGACCCAGTACTTC. Encoded protein: CATYPRGPWETQYF. The chain links TRBV27 to TRBJ2-5, with D hard to call. Trimming took off 10 bases at V and 5 bases at J, with 20 bases between the two ends. The CDR3 contains 14 residues. The germline V gene has CDR1 MNHEY and CDR2 SMNVEV (reference sequence).

The V and J genes are TRBV6-1 and TRBJ2-7, with no clear D. Germline V gene lookup returns CDR1 MNHNS and CDR2 SASEGT. Trimming cost V 1 base and J 0 bases, with 13 bases left between them. The CDR3 covers 16 residues. The CDR3 region has the DNA TGTGCCAGCAGTGAAGGCTTGGCACGGAGCTCCTACGAGCAGTACTTC. Translation: CASSEGLARSSYEQYF.

This clone came up many times. The sample holds other DNA sequences that translate to the same CDR3. The chain is built from TRBV5-1 and TRBJ2-7, with 10 positions matching TRBD2. Germline V gene lookup returns CDR1 SGHRS and CDR2 YFSETQ. J lost 1 base, V lost 1 base, and 5 bases had no gene match. There are 16 residues in the CDR3. The CDR3 nucleotides read TGCGCCAGCAGCTTGTCCGGACTAGCGGTTTCCTACGAGCAGTACTTC. This gives the protein CASSLSGLAVSYEQYF.

This clone was detected only a few times. The chain couples TRBV6-1 to TRBJ1-2; D is unresolved. Deletions cut 8 bases from V and 0 bases from J, with 13 bases between. Per the germline V gene, CDR1 is MNHNS and CDR2 is SASEGT. The CDR3 is 14 amino acids. In DNA form, the CDR3 reads TGTGCCAGCGGGCGAGCGGGTCCTAACTATGGCTACACCTTC. Residues: CASGRAGPNYGYTF.

A word on this clone: This may be a read error, as it is one base from a much larger clone. The J gene is TRBJ2-5, the V gene TRBV2; D is unclear. The J call may be incorrect, as the DNA end agrees better with TRBJ2-7. The germline V gene encodes CDR1 SNHLY and CDR2 FYNNEI. The length of the CDR3 is 11 residues. CDR3 in amino acids: CASSFSYEQYF. In nucleotides, the CDR3 is TGTGCCAGCAGCTTCTCCTACGAGCAGTACTTC.

This clone has a count of ten or more. The chain carries TRBV15 and TRBJ2-5; 10 nucleotides agree with TRBD1. The germline V gene encodes CDR1 LNHNV and CDR2 YYDKDF (reference sequence). The CDR3 is 15 amino acids. V gave up 3 bases and J gave up 4 bases; unmatched junction bases: 5. The CDR3 region has the DNA TGTGCCACCAGCAGTCGGGACAGGGGCTCAGAGACCCAGTACTTC. Residues: CATSSRDRGSETQYF.

The chain uses TRBV7-6 and TRBJ2-2; 7 positions match TRBD1. The CDR3 covers 16 residues. Per germline, CDR1 SGHVS and CDR2 FNYEAQ. V was clipped by 5 bases and J by 0 bases; unmatched bases: 6. The CDR3 bases are TGTGCCAGCAGCAGATCCGGGACAGCGAACACCGGGGAGCTGTTTTTT. It yields the protein CASSRSGTANTGELFF.

Points on this clone: This probably arose from a read error, given a far larger clone one base away. This chain uses TRBV30 with TRBJ1-2, with D hard to call. This CDR3 has 14 residues. CDR1 GTSNPN and CDR2 SVGIG come from the germline V gene (reference sequence). The CDR3 protein is CAWSVGPSFYGNTF. In DNA, the CDR3 is TGTGCCTGGAGTGTCGGGCCTTCCTTCTATGGCAACACCTTC.

J is TRBJ1-3 and V is TRBV9, with a weak D call TRBD1 (6 bases). The germline gives CDR1 SGDLS, CDR2 YYNGEE. The CDR3 is 16 residues long. Trimming left V 0 bases short and J 4 bases short, with 14 bases between. The DNA for the CDR3 is TGTGCCAGCAGCGTAGAGGGGGGCGCGCGCGGAAACACCATATATTTT. Residues: CASSVEGGARGNTIYF.

This clone was detected only once. A far larger clone is one base from this, pointing to a likely read error. Other DNA sequences in the same sample also yield this CDR3. V and J are TRBV30 and TRBJ1-1; tentatively, D is TRBD1 (6 bases). Germline CDR1 is GTSNPN and CDR2 is SVGIG (reference sequence). Trimming shortened V by 4 bases and J by 2 bases, and 14 bases separated the two germline ends. This CDR3 has 14 residues. The CDR3 DNA reads as TGTGCCTGGAAAGCGGGACATCGAAACACTGAAGCTTTCTTT. This codes for CAWKAGHRNTEAFF.

A few counts support this clone. J is TRBJ1-5 and V is TRBV19, with TRBD1 as a possible D gene (5 bases). Germline CDR1 reads LNHDA; CDR2 reads SQIVND (reference sequence). The CDR3 sequence is 15 residues long. V was pared by 7 bases and J by 4 bases, with 17 bases between. The CDR3 DNA sequence: TGTGCCAGTACCCGGGGGACTTTCCCGAATCAGCCCCAGCATTTT. Translating it yields CASTRGTFPNQPQHF.

This chain joins TRBV6-6 and TRBJ2-3; 8 bases are shared with TRBD1. V shed 5 bases, J shed 2 bases, and the junction held 3 bases outside the gene matches. The CDR3 has 14 amino acids. The germline V gene encodes CDR1 MNHNY and CDR2 SVGAGI (reference sequence). In DNA, the CDR3 is TGTGCCAGCAGTCGGGGACAGGTCACAGATACGCAGTATTTT. Amino acid sequence: CASSRGQVTDTQYF.

The chain uses TRBV5-1 and TRBJ2-3; 7 positions match TRBD2. The CDR3 loop spans 15 amino acids. The V and J ends lost 3 bases and 3 bases, in that order; junction bases with no gene match: 7. From germline, CDR1 is SGHRS and CDR2 YFSETQ. The CDR3 here is CASSWELGGTDTQYF. DNA for the CDR3: TGCGCCAGCAGCTGGGAACTGGGGGGGACAGATACGCAGTATTTT.

This clone has a single count. The chain combines TRBV5-1 with TRBJ1-2; 7 bases align to TRBD1. V shed 7 bases, J shed 2 bases, and the junction held 11 bases outside the gene matches. Per the germline V gene, CDR1 is SGHRS and CDR2 is YFSETQ. The CDR3 runs to 15 residues. In nucleotides, the CDR3 is TGCGCCAGCTTTCTTAATCCGGGACAGAACTATGGCTACACCTTC. Translating gives CASFLNPGQNYGYTF.

The chain employs TRBV9 and TRBJ2-2; possibly TRBD1 for D (7 bases). Trimming took 7 bases from V and 5 from J, leaving 18 bases between them. Germline V gives CDR1 SGDLS, CDR2 YYNGEE. The CDR3 contains 15 residues. CDR3 nucleotides: TGTGCCAGCGATCGACAGGGAGGATGGACCGGGGAGCTGTTTTTT. Translation: CASDRQGGWTGELFF.

The chain couples TRBV5-6 to TRBJ2-1; D is unresolved. V lost 3 bases to trimming and J lost 0 bases, with 10 bases between them. The CDR3 extends over 15 amino acids. Germline assignment: CDR1 SGHDT and CDR2 YYEEEE. CDR3 loop: CASSSPPRSYNEQFF. Written as DNA, the CDR3 is TGTGCCAGCAGCTCCCCCCCTCGCTCCTACAATGAGCAGTTCTTC.

This rearrangement joins TRBV30 to TRBJ2-1; no definite D call. V lost 4 bases and J 3 bases, leaving 7 bases between the germline ends. CDR3 length: 12 residues. From germline, CDR1 is GTSNPN and CDR2 SVGIG (reference sequence). This CDR3 reads CAWTPNYNEQFF. DNA for the CDR3: TGTGCCTGGACCCCTAACTACAATGAGCAGTTCTTC.

J is TRBJ2-3 and V is TRBV2; 15 nucleotides align to TRBD2. CDR3 length equals 16 residues. V was pared by 4 bases and J by 3 bases, with 2 bases of the junction left unmatched. CDR1 and CDR2 (germline): SNHLY, FYNNEI. The CDR3 loop is CASSGTSGRGTDTQYF. The CDR3 nucleotides are TGTGCCAGCAGTGGGACTAGCGGGAGGGGGACAGATACGCAGTATTTT.

To note about this clone: With a far larger clone one base away, a read error is the likely cause. The chain joins TRBV29-1 to TRBJ1-2; D gene unclear. Germline CDR1 reads SQVTM; CDR2 reads ANQGSEA. V lost 4 bases, J lost 1 base, and 7 bases lay in between. CDR3 length: 12 residues. Written as DNA, the CDR3 is TGCAGCGTTGGAGACCATAACTATGGCTACACCTTC. Translation gives CSVGDHNYGYTF.

This clone was found many times. The V and J genes are TRBV13 and TRBJ2-7; a possible D gene is TRBD1 (6 bases). CDR3 length: 15 residues. V was trimmed by 5 bases and J by 0 bases, leaving 14 bases between them. Germline V gene lookup returns CDR1 PRHDT and CDR2 FYEKMQ (reference sequence). CDR3 amino acids: CASSPGRQVSYEQYF. The CDR3, as DNA: TGTGCCAGCAGCCCCGGGCGACAGGTCTCCTACGAGCAGTACTTC.

This clone was seen a few times. The chain joins TRBV30 to TRBJ2-7; the match to TRBD1 covers 7 bases. The CDR3 is 15 amino acids. V gave up 8 bases and J gave up 3 bases; unmatched junction bases: 16. Germline V gene lookup returns CDR1 GTSNPN and CDR2 SVGIG (reference sequence). The CDR3 DNA reads TGTGCCCCACACACGTCGGGACAGTTGCTCTACGAGCAGTACTTC. It yields the protein CAPHTSGQLLYEQYF.